The T cell receptor (beta chain) described here comes from a study of T cells in Graves' hyperthyroidism and ophthalmopathy. Study in general: At the time of initial diagnosis and before any treatment, peripheral blood was collected.

The blood specimen was taken at initial hyperthyroidism diagnosis, before any ophthalmopathy symptoms. Regions amplified from RNA transcripts were the TCR beta CDR3 regions. A set of HTBI primers served as the primers for a first-round RT-PCR of the TCR CDR3. TCRdb reprocessed the multiplex PCR reads with MiXCR, giving one entry per CDR3 protein. Of about 770,000 distinct CDR3 sequences listed, approximately 19% are singletons. Sample: blood. The sequence came from a woman aged 45-60 years with Graves' hyperthyroidism that later progressed to Graves' ophthalmopathy.

Here the CDR3 reads CASGLSSGANVLTF. The CDR3 DNA is TGTGCTAGTGGTCTGTCATCTGGGGCCAACGTCCTGACTTTC. This chain connects TRBV12-5 to TRBJ2-6; D uncertain. From germline, CDR1 is LGHNT and CDR2 FRNRAP. This CDR3 region has 14 residues. V lost 5 bases and J 1 base, leaving 6 bases between the germline ends. Variable domain in full (rest from reference TRBV12-5 and TRBJ2-6): DARVTQTPRHKVTEMGQEVTMRCQPILGHNTVFWYRQTMMQGLELLAYFRNRAPLDDSGMPKDRFSAEMPDATLATLKIQPSEPRDSAVYFCASGLSSGANVLTFGAGSRLTVL.